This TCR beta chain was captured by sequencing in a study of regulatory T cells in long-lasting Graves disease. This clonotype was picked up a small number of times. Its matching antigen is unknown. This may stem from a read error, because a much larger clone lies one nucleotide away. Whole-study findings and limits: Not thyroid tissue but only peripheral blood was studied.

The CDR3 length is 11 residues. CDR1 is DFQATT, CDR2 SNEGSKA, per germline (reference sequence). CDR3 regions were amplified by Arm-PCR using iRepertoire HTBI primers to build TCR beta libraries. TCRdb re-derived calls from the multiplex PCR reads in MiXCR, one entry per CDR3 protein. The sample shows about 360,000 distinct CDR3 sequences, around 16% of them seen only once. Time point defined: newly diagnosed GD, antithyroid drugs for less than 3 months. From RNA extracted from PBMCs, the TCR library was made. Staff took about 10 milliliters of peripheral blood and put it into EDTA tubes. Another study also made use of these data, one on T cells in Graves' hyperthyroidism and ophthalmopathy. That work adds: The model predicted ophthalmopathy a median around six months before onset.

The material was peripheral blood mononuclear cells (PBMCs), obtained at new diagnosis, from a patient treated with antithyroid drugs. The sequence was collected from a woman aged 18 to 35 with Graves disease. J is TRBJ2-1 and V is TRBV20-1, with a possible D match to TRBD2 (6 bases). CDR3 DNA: TGCAGTGCGGGGGGATACAATGAGCAGTCCTTC. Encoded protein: CSAGGYNEQSF.